This T cell receptor (beta chain) was retrieved from a study of blood T cell repertoires in COVID-19. Background on the study: Donors in the United States, Italy and Spain gave samples during acute or convalescent COVID-19. The analysed material was cDNA or gDNA that came from T cells, B-cell-depleted T cells, or PBMCs.

Authors' data handling: It was from reference gene primer amplification that nucleated cell counts were estimated. Libraries were prepared by immunoSEQ multiplex PCR; TCRdb keeps only in-frame clonotypes and omits some of them. V and J calls and clone size are as listed in that table; D and trimming were resolved from the DNA. The sample holds some 210,000 clones, 82% seen once. The sequenced sample was peripheral blood. The source is a woman in her 40s with acute or convalescent COVID-19.

The CDR3 loop is CAWSSGQGAEGYTF. The CDR3 DNA is TGTGCCTGGAGCTCTGGACAGGGGGCCGAGGGCTACACCTTC. This chain joins TRBV30 and TRBJ1-2, with 11 bases that match TRBD1. From germline, CDR1 is GTSNPN and CDR2 SVGIG (reference sequence). The trim removed 3 bases at V and 8 bases at J, leaving 8 bases unmatched. The CDR3 is made up of 14 amino acids.